Detailed here is one T cell receptor (beta chain). The data are from a study of blood T cell repertoires in COVID-19. Study context: Material from acute and convalescent COVID-19 was sourced from the United States, Italy and Spain. PBMCs, B-cell-depleted T cells, or T cells were the source of the cDNA or gDNA that made up the material.

Per the original data handling: Estimation of nucleated cell counts was performed using reference gene primer amplification. Clones were sequenced by immunoSEQ multiplex PCR, and TCRdb holds only the in-frame ones, with some missing. That table furnishes V, J and clone size, whereas the DNA furnished D and trimming. The sample shows about 260,000 clones, more than 75% of them seen only once. Source material: peripheral blood. This sequence originates from a woman aged 40 to 49 who had recovered from COVID-19.

For the CDR3, the DNA is TGCGCCAGCAGCTTCTTCGGGTCCGGGGAGCTGTTTTTT. Translation: CASSFFGSGELFF. The chain recombines TRBV5-1 with TRBJ2-2; D is unclear. The CDR3 sequence is 13 residues long. Germline V lookup: CDR1 SGHRS, CDR2 YFSETQ. Deletions cut 2 bases from V and 6 bases from J, with 8 bases between.